Below are 32 T cell receptor beta chains sequenced from a single sample in a study of CD8 T cells in Susac syndrome. The RNA input was about 0.45 to 1 ug, and it was reverse transcribed with random hexamers. TCRdb fed the immunoSEQ multiplex PCR reads into MiXCR, producing one record per CDR3 protein. The sample consists of fewer than 150,000 distinct CDR3 sequences, around 91% of them appearing once. Specimen: CD8+ T cells from PBMCs. The receptors were gathered from a human donor with multiple sclerosis.

This chain connects TRBV27 to TRBJ2-7; the match to TRBD2 covers 8 bases. J lost 2 bases, V lost 3 bases, and 3 bases had no gene match. Germline-derived CDR1 and CDR2 are MNHEY and SMNVEV (reference sequence). The CDR3 has 14 amino acids. The CDR3 nucleotides read TGTGCCAGCAGTTTTACTAGCGGAGCCTACGAGCAGTACTTC. Translating it yields CASSFTSGAYEQYF.

The chain joins TRBV6-5 to TRBJ2-7; no firm D call. The CDR3 spans 14 residues. Between the trimmed V and J ends, which lost 3 bases and 0 bases, there was a span of 9 bases. CDR1 is MNHEY, CDR2 SVGAGI, per germline. For the CDR3, the DNA is TGTGCCAGCAGTTATGACACAAGCTCCTACGAGCAGTACTTC. Protein: CASSYDTSSYEQYF.

The chain is built from TRBV11-2 and TRBJ2-5, with D possibly matching TRBD2 (6 bases). The CDR3 loop spans 13 amino acids. In germline, CDR1 is SGHAT, CDR2 FQNNGV. The V gene lost 5 bases and the J gene lost 4 bases, with 11 bases spanning the gap. CDR3 region: CASSAGPAETQYF. CDR3 DNA: TGTGCCAGCAGCGCGGGACCCGCAGAGACCCAGTACTTC.

The rearrangement joins TRBV30 to TRBJ1-1; D call uncertain. Germline V CDR1 and CDR2: GTSNPN, SVGIG (reference sequence). This CDR3 is built from 14 residues. V gave up 5 bases and J gave up 2 bases, with 15 bases separating them. CDR3 protein: CAWVSRRTNTEAFF. CDR3 DNA sequence: TGTGCCTGGGTCTCCCGACGGACTAACACTGAAGCTTTCTTT.

V and J are TRBV27 and TRBJ2-7; D may be TRBD1 or TRBD2 (5 bases each). CDR1 MNHEY and CDR2 SMNVEV come from the germline V gene (reference sequence). There are 12 residues in the CDR3. V shed 5 bases and J shed 6 bases, with 11 bases lying between them. CDR3 sequence (DNA): TGTGCCAGCAGTATTAAGGGGAGCGAGCAGTACTTC. Translation gives CASSIKGSEQYF.

The genes are TRBV27 and TRBJ2-4; D might be TRBD1 or TRBD2, each matching 5 bases. V lost 4 bases, J lost 7 bases, and 11 bases lay in between. This CDR3 comprises 13 residues. Germline V gives CDR1 MNHEY, CDR2 SMNVEV (reference sequence). The CDR3 DNA sequence: TGTGCCAGCAGTTGGGGCAGCGGCAACATTCAGTACTTC. The encoded protein is CASSWGSGNIQYF.

J is TRBJ1-4 and V is TRBV7-9; no clear D. Trimming removed 5 bases from V and 5 bases from J, with 15 bases in between. CDR3 size: 15 residues. Germline loops: CDR1 SEHNR, CDR2 FQNEAQ (reference sequence). The CDR3 nucleotides read TGTGCCAGCAGCGCAAGAATAGGAGGAAATGAAAAACTGTTTTTT. Its translation: CASSARIGGNEKLFF.

This chain uses TRBV29-1 with TRBJ1-3, with a weak D call TRBD1 (5 bases). Germline V gene data show CDR1 as SQVTM and CDR2 as ANQGSEA. V was pared by 4 bases and J by 2 bases, with 9 bases between. The CDR3 spans 13 residues. Here the CDR3 DNA reads TGCAGCGTTGTATCAGGGACTGGAAACACCATATATTTT. Encoded protein: CSVVSGTGNTIYF.

The genes are TRBV19 and TRBJ1-1, with D uncertain. Germline values: CDR1 LNHDA, CDR2 SQIVND (reference sequence). This CDR3 has 12 residues. The V gene lost 5 bases and the J gene lost 4 bases, with 8 bases spanning the gap. The CDR3 DNA follows: TGTGCCAGTAGTCTTGAAAGCACTGAAGCTTTCTTT. Its translation is CASSLESTEAFF.

The CDR3 DNA sequence: TGTGCCAGTACGGGGCTAGCGGGAGTCCTAGGGGGGGAGCTGTTTTTT. Amino acids: CASTGLAGVLGGELFF. The chain combines TRBV19 with TRBJ2-2, with 10 bases that match TRBD2. The CDR3 consists of 16 residues. Germline-derived CDR1 and CDR2 are LNHDA and SQIVND (reference sequence). V was pared by 7 bases and J by 8 bases, with 13 bases of the junction left unmatched.

V usage is TRBV19 and J usage is TRBJ1-1; a possible D gene is TRBD1 (5 bases). Trimming removed 6 bases from V and 4 bases from J, with 18 bases in between. The V gene's germline CDR1 is LNHDA and CDR2 SQIVND (reference sequence). CDR3 length equals 15 residues. CDR3 DNA: TGTGCCAGTAGATGGGGCGAAGGTTCCGGCACTGAAGCTTTCTTT. Encoded protein: CASRWGEGSGTEAFF.

The chain uses TRBV24-1 and TRBJ2-2, with D uncertain. The germline CDR1 and CDR2 sequences are KGHDR and SFDVKD. Trimming pared 3 bases from V and 7 bases from J, leaving 11 bases between. The CDR3 contains 14 residues. Here the CDR3 reads CATSDNSGGGELFF. The CDR3 nucleotides read TGTGCCACCAGTGATAACTCGGGCGGCGGGGAGCTGTTTTTT.

The V call is TRBV6-1, the J call TRBJ2-7; the match to TRBD2 covers 8 bases. The V segment lost 4 bases and the J segment 0 bases; nucleotides outside the gene matches: 8. Germline lookup yields CDR1 MNHNS and CDR2 SASEGT. The CDR3 sequence is 16 residues long. CDR3 sequence: CASSGVTSGGSYEQYF. CDR3 nucleotides: TGTGCCAGCAGTGGCGTAACTAGCGGAGGCTCCTACGAGCAGTACTTC.

V usage is TRBV2 and J usage is TRBJ2-4; TRBD1 matches at 8 bases. J lost 0 bases, V lost 3 bases, and 10 bases had no gene match. Germline assignment: CDR1 SNHLY and CDR2 FYNNEI. The CDR3 extends over 18 amino acids. Here the CDR3 reads CASSDGQGDLLAKNIQYF. DNA of the CDR3: TGTGCCAGCAGTGATGGACAGGGTGATCTGTTAGCCAAAAACATTCAGTACTTC.

The chain recombines TRBV4-2 with TRBJ2-1; D is unclear. From germline, CDR1 is LGHNA and CDR2 YNFKEQ. Deletions cut 0 bases from V and 0 bases from J, with 9 bases between. The CDR3 extends over 16 amino acids. The CDR3 DNA reads as TGTGCCAGCAGCCAAGATTGGTACAGCTCCTACAATGAGCAGTTCTTC. It yields the protein CASSQDWYSSYNEQFF.

This chain joins TRBV30 and TRBJ2-1; no clear D gene. Trimming shortened V by 0 bases and J by 7 bases, and 7 bases separated the two germline ends. Germline CDR1 and CDR2: GTSNPN and SVGIG (reference sequence). The CDR3 runs 12 residues. CDR3 sequence: CAWSVLRNEQFF. CDR3 nucleotides: TGTGCCTGGAGTGTACTACGGAATGAGCAGTTCTTC.

The chain employs TRBV18 and TRBJ2-7; D might be TRBD2 (5 bases). In germline, CDR1 is KGHSH, CDR2 LQKENI. The CDR3 length is 12 residues. V was shortened by 6 bases and J by 2 bases, with 8 bases between the two germline ends. The CDR3: CASSTGTYEQYF. DNA for the CDR3: TGTGCCAGCTCGACCGGGACCTACGAGCAGTACTTC.

This chain connects TRBV27 to TRBJ2-3; D might be TRBD2 (5 bases). CDR1 and CDR2 from the germline V gene are MNHEY and SMNVEV (reference sequence). The CDR3 loop spans 13 amino acids. Trimming shortened V by 4 bases and J by 6 bases, and 11 bases separated the two germline ends. DNA for the CDR3: TGTGCCAGCAGTTCGGAGGTTAGGGATACGCAGTATTTT. Its protein is CASSSEVRDTQYF.

This chain uses TRBV7-9 with TRBJ2-7; D perhaps matches TRBD1 (5 bases). CDR1 and CDR2 from the germline V gene are SEHNR and FQNEAQ (reference sequence). The CDR3 sequence is 13 residues long. V gave up 4 bases and J gave up 4 bases, with 11 bases separating them. CDR3 region: CASSSQDIYEQYF. CDR3 sequence (DNA): TGTGCCAGCAGCTCCCAGGACATTTACGAGCAGTACTTC.

This chain joins TRBV7-9 and TRBJ2-7; D gene uncertain. The CDR3 contains 14 residues. Trimming took 5 bases from V and 6 from J, leaving 17 bases between them. In germline, CDR1 is SEHNR, CDR2 FQNEAQ (reference sequence). The CDR3 DNA sequence: TGTGCCAGCAGCCCTCGGGTTCCCTCGTCCGAGCAGTACTTC. It encodes CASSPRVPSSEQYF.

The chain links TRBV15 to TRBJ1-5; 8 bases align to TRBD1. In germline, CDR1 is LNHNV, CDR2 YYDKDF (reference sequence). The ends lost 8 bases at V and 3 bases at J; junction bases unmatched: 6. The CDR3 length is 14 residues. The chain's CDR3 is CATERDRYNQPQHF. For the CDR3, the DNA is TGTGCCACCGAACGGGACAGGTACAATCAGCCCCAGCATTTT.

V usage is TRBV7-9 and J usage is TRBJ2-7; D is possibly TRBD2 (6 bases). The germline gives CDR1 SEHNR, CDR2 FQNEAQ (reference sequence). V lost 4 bases and J 3 bases, leaving 19 bases between the germline ends. This CDR3 contains 16 residues. The CDR3 is CASSSTKGLEVYEQYF. The CDR3 DNA follows: TGTGCCAGCAGCTCAACGAAGGGACTTGAGGTCTACGAGCAGTACTTC.

The CDR3: CASSFSKGAGTDTQYF. The CDR3 nucleotides read TGTGCCAGCAGTTTTAGTAAGGGGGCTGGCACAGATACGCAGTATTTT. The rearrangement joins TRBV27 to TRBJ2-3; 7 bases map to TRBD1. The germline gives CDR1 MNHEY, CDR2 SMNVEV (reference sequence). The V and J ends lost 3 bases and 1 base, in that order; junction bases with no gene match: 7. The CDR3 has 16 residues.

V is TRBV29-1 and J is TRBJ2-1, with unresolved D. The CDR3 consists of 13 residues. Between the trimmed V and J ends, which lost 0 bases and 6 bases, there was a span of 9 bases. Germline assignment: CDR1 SQVTM and CDR2 ANQGSEA. CDR3 sequence reads: CSVEEKGPNEQFF. CDR3 DNA sequence: TGCAGCGTTGAAGAAAAAGGCCCCAATGAGCAGTTCTTC.

This chain links TRBV13 with TRBJ2-1, with TRBD1 identical over 8 bases. Trimming removed 2 bases from V and 5 bases from J; junction bases left unmatched: 5. CDR3 length: 15 residues. CDR1 and CDR2 from the germline V gene are PRHDT and FYEKMQ (reference sequence). The CDR3 is CASSLLTGANNEQFF. The CDR3 DNA follows: TGTGCCAGCAGCTTATTGACAGGGGCCAACAATGAGCAGTTCTTC.

The chain joins TRBV11-2 to TRBJ1-1; D unclear. V shed 3 bases and J shed 8 bases, with 7 bases lying between them. This CDR3 spans 11 amino acids. Germline loops: CDR1 SGHAT, CDR2 FQNNGV. The CDR3 loop reads CASSFYAEAFF. Written as DNA, the CDR3 is TGTGCCAGCAGCTTTTACGCAGAAGCTTTCTTT.

Regarding this clonotype: One junction end disagrees with the germline gene, perhaps due to a read error. The CDR3 DNA sequence: TGTGCCAGCAATGAAAGGACAGGGATCGAAGGTTGGGGCACCGGGGAGCTGTTTTTT. Protein product: CASNERTGIEGWGTGELFF. The rearrangement joins TRBV6-1 to TRBJ2-2, with 8 positions matching TRBD1. This CDR3 is 19 amino acids long. The V gene's germline CDR1 is MNHNS and CDR2 SASEGT.

The J gene is TRBJ2-5, the V gene TRBV6-2 or TRBV6-3; 9 bases align to TRBD1. The J segment lost 4 bases and the V segment lost 6 bases, leaving 9 bases of the junction unmatched. Germline V gene sequence: CDR1 MNHEY, CDR2 SVGEGT. The CDR3 totals 15 residues. CDR3 residues: CASSPRDRVVETQYF. CDR3 sequence (DNA): TGTGCCAGCAGCCCGAGGGACAGGGTAGTAGAGACCCAGTACTTC.

The CDR3 loop is CASSFVGNIQYF. In DNA, the CDR3 is TGTGCCAGCAGTTTTGTAGGAAACATTCAGTACTTC. V and J are TRBV28 and TRBJ2-4; D remains ambiguous. This CDR3 spans 12 amino acids. With 3 bases removed from V and 6 bases from J, the gap between germline ends came to 6 bases. The germline V gene has CDR1 MDHEN and CDR2 SYDVKM. Full variable domain (rest looked up from reference TRBV28 and TRBJ2-4): DVKVTQSSRYLVKRTGEKVFLECVQDMDHENMFWYRQDPGLGLRLIYFSYDVKMKEKGDIPEGYSVSREKKERFSLILESASTNQTSMYLCASSFVGNIQYFGAGTRLSVL.

The sample holds one count of this clonotype. The chain recombines TRBV27 with TRBJ1-5, with D unresolved. V lost 5 bases to trimming and J lost 3 bases, with 11 bases between them. This CDR3 has 14 amino acids. The germline CDR1 and CDR2 sequences are MNHEY and SMNVEV (reference sequence). The CDR3 sequence is CASSRGALNQPQHF. The CDR3 DNA sequence: TGTGCCAGCAGTCGGGGAGCCCTCAATCAGCCCCAGCATTTT.

The genes are TRBV27 and TRBJ2-1, with 7 bases that match TRBD1. Germline V gene sequence: CDR1 MNHEY, CDR2 SMNVEV (reference sequence). V lost 6 bases and J lost 9; bases outside the gene matches: 14. CDR3 length: 15 amino acids. The CDR3 is CASRDREYLRGEQFF. The CDR3 region has the DNA TGTGCCAGCAGAGACAGGGAATACCTCAGGGGTGAGCAGTTCTTC.

The chain is built from TRBV7-9 and TRBJ1-5, with 9 bases fitting TRBD1. Germline values: CDR1 SEHNR, CDR2 FQNEAQ (reference sequence). V lost 4 bases and J lost 6; bases outside the gene matches: 4. The CDR3 contains 14 residues. Here the CDR3 reads CASSSGTGRQPQHF. CDR3 DNA sequence: TGTGCCAGCAGCTCCGGGACAGGGCGTCAGCCCCAGCATTTT.